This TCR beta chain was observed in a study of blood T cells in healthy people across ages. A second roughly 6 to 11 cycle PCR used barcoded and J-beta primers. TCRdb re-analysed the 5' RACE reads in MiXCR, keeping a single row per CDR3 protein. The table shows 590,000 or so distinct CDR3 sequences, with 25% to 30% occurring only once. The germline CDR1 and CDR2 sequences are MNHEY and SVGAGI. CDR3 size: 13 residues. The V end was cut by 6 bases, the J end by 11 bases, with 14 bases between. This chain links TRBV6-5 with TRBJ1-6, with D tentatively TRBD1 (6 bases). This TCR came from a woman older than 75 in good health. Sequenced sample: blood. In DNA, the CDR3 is TGTGCCAGCAGCCGCCCACAGGGTGCACCCCTCCACTTT. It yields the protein CASSRPQGAPLHF.